The 12 T cell receptor beta chains below come from one sample, sequenced in a study of T cell clonality in common variable immunodeficiency. Overall study findings and caveats: Common variable immunodeficiency TCR beta sequences reportedly had fewer deletions and N-nucleotide insertions.

Repertoires were generated with immunoSEQ multiplex PCR, while TCRdb's copy carries only in-frame clones and drops some. The data show just over 15,000 clones, with none appearing a single time. The antigens for these receptors are not known. The sample taken for sequencing was peripheral blood mononuclear cells. These receptors originate from a human donor with common variable immunodeficiency.

This clone turned up a few times. The read terminates 3 residues before the CDR3 end, so the remaining end is supplied by the germline J gene. The chain uses TRBV7-9 and TRBJ1-5; no reliable D call. CDR1 is SEHNR and CDR2 is FQNEAQ in the germline V gene (reference sequence). Trimming pared 6 bases from V and 9 bases from J, leaving 15 bases between. There are 13 residues in the CDR3. CDR3 DNA, as far as it was read: TGTGCCAGCAGTCTAGATGGAGATAGGCCC. Translating it yields CASSLDGDRP. The entire CDR3 reads CASSLDGDRPQHF.

Ten or more counts support this clone. The sequence runs out 3 residues before the end of the CDR3; the remainder is reconstructed from the germline J gene. This chain uses TRBV14 with TRBJ2-1; 10 bases fit TRBD1. The CDR3 covers 14 residues. Per germline, CDR1 SGHDN and CDR2 FVKESK. V shed 4 bases and J 9 bases; nucleotides not matched to a gene: 6. The covered CDR3 bases are TGTGCCAGCAGCCGTTCCGGGACAGGGGTTGAG. The encoded protein is CASSRSGTGVE. The full CDR3 sequence reads CASSRSGTGVEQFF.

This clone was counted a few times. The read terminates 3 residues before the CDR3 end, so the remaining end is supplied by the germline J gene. The genes are TRBV7-9 and TRBJ1-2, with TRBD1 identical over 9 bases. In germline, CDR1 is SEHNR, CDR2 FQNEAQ (reference sequence). This CDR3 is built from 13 residues. The DNA read from the CDR3 is TGTGCCAGCAGCCCGACAGGGGGAGGGGGC. It encodes CASSPTGGGG. The whole CDR3 sequence is CASSPTGGGGYTF.

To note about this clone: Sequencing ends 3 residues short of the CDR3 end; the germline J gene provides the rest. The rearrangement joins TRBV30 to TRBJ1-5; D ambiguous. The CDR3 is made up of 13 amino acids. CDR1 and CDR2 (germline): GTSNPN, SVGIG (reference sequence). Trimming took 1 base from V and 3 from J, leaving 7 bases between them. The CDR3 sequence: CAWSGRNNQPQHF. The sequenced CDR3 bases are TGTGCCTGGAGTGGCAGGAACAATCAGCCC.

This clone was seen only a few times. The read halts 3 residues ahead of the CDR3 end, with the missing end drawn from the germline J gene. V is TRBV6-2 or TRBV6-3 and J is TRBJ1-1, with D possibly TRBD1 on 6 matching bases. V lost 6 bases and J 4 bases, leaving 15 bases between the germline ends. Germline-derived CDR1 and CDR2 are MNHEY and SVGEGT. This CDR3 has 14 residues. The CDR3 is CASSLRGEGTEAFF. The part of the CDR3 DNA that was read is TGTGCCAGCAGCCTCAGGGGCGAAGGCACTGAA.

This clone was seen a few times. The read gets to within 3 residues of the CDR3 end, and the germline J gene fills in the rest. This chain uses TRBV7-9 with TRBJ1-4, with TRBD1 as a possible D gene (5 bases). The CDR3 loop spans 15 amino acids. V was clipped by 3 bases and J by 2 bases, with 10 bases between them. The germline CDR1 and CDR2 sequences are SEHNR and FQNEAQ (reference sequence). This CDR3 is CASSLLGQTNEKLFF. The sequenced part of the CDR3 DNA is TGTGCCAGCAGCTTGTTGGGGCAGACTAATGAAAAA.

This clone was seen at least ten times. The read comes to an end 3 residues before the CDR3 does, leaving the germline J gene to fill in the end. The chain uses TRBV7-3 and TRBJ2-1; 9 positions match TRBD2. The CDR3 spans 15 residues. Germline V lookup: CDR1 SGHTA, CDR2 FQGTGA. The junction had 4 bases not matched to a gene; V was cut back by 4 bases and J by 3 bases. CDR3 region: CASSSGTSIYNEQFF. Incomplete CDR3 DNA: TGTGCCAGCAGCTCCGGGACTAGCATCTACAATGAG. Looking up the rest from reference TRBV7-3 and TRBJ2-1 gives the full variable domain: GAGVSQTPSNKVTEKGKYVELRCDPISGHTALYWYRQSLGQGPEFLIYFQGTGAADDSGLPNDRFFAVRPEGSVSTLKIQRTERGDSAVYLCASSSGTSIYNEQFFGPGTRLTVL.

Comments on this clone: The read ends 3 residues early relative to the CDR3; the germline J gene fills the gap. The chain has TRBV6-2 or TRBV6-3 and TRBJ2-7, with 7 bases that match TRBD1. V lost 8 bases and J lost 2; bases outside the gene matches: 3. This CDR3 is 12 amino acids long. Germline lookup yields CDR1 MNHEY and CDR2 SVGEGT. The CDR3 bases that were read are TGTGCCAGCGCTGGACAGGCCTACGAG. Protein sequence: CASAGQAYE. The full-length CDR3 reads as CASAGQAYEQYF.

In its sample, this clone was seen many times. Read sequence stops 3 residues before the CDR3 end, and the germline J gene provides the missing end. The chain combines TRBV7-9 with TRBJ1-4, with 8 bases lining up with TRBD1. V gave up 4 bases and J gave up 10 bases; unmatched junction bases: 8. The CDR3 is 14 residues long. Germline assignment: CDR1 SEHNR and CDR2 FQNEAQ (reference sequence). The CDR3 bases that were read are TGTGCCAGCAGCTCCAAGACAGGGGACGGAAAA. Amino acids: CASSSKTGDGK. In full, the CDR3 reads CASSSKTGDGKLFF.

A remark on this clone: The read is 3 residues too short to cover the CDR3 end, so that end is filled in from the germline J gene. This sequence joins TRBV19 and TRBJ2-1; the match to TRBD1 covers 8 bases. CDR3 size: 17 residues. In germline, CDR1 is LNHDA, CDR2 SQIVND (reference sequence). J was trimmed by 0 bases and V by 3 bases; bases with no gene match: 7. The part of the CDR3 DNA that was read is TGTGCCAGTAGTATCGGCAGGGGGCAACCCTCCTACAATGAG. Its translation is CASSIGRGQPSYNE. The whole CDR3 sequence reads CASSIGRGQPSYNEQFF.

A word on this clone: The read stops 3 residues short of the end of the CDR3; the missing end is completed from the germline J gene. The rearrangement uses TRBV30 and TRBJ1-1, with 10 bases that match TRBD1. Germline V gives CDR1 GTSNPN, CDR2 SVGIG (reference sequence). This CDR3 has 17 residues. The junction had 7 bases not matched to a gene; V was cut back by 0 bases and J by 0 bases. The CDR3 DNA, read in part, is TGTGCCTGGAGTGTACTGGGACAGGGGAAAATGAACACTGAA. Its protein product is CAWSVLGQGKMNTE. The CDR3 in full is CAWSVLGQGKMNTEAFF.

This clone was detected a few times. The sequenced CDR3 bases are TGTGCCAGCAGTATCCGGGACTACGCCTCCTACGAG. Translated, it gives CASSIRDYASYE. The CDR3 reads in full as CASSIRDYASYEQYF. The chain uses TRBV7-2 and TRBJ2-7; TRBD2 aligns across 7 bases. The sequence runs out 3 residues before the end of the CDR3; the remainder is reconstructed from the germline J gene. V was pared by 6 bases and J by 0 bases, with 8 bases of the junction left unmatched. Germline lookup yields CDR1 SGHTA and CDR2 FQGNSA. The CDR3 runs to 15 residues.